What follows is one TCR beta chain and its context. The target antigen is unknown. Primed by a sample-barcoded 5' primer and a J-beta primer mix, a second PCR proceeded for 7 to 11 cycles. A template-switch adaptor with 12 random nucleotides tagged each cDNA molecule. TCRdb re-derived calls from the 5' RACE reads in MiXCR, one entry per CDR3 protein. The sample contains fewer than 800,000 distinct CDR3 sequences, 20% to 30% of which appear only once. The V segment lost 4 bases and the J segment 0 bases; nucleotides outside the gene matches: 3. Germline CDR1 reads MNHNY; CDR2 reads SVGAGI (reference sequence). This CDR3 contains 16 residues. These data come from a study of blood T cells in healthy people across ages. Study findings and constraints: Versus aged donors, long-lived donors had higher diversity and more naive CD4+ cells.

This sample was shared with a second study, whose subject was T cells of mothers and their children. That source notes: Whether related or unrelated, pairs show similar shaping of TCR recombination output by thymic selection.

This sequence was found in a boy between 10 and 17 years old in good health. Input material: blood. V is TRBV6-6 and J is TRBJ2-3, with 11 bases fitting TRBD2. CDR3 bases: TGTGCCAGCAGTTGGCGACTAGCGGGAAGCACAGATACGCAGTATTTT. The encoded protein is CASSWRLAGSTDTQYF.